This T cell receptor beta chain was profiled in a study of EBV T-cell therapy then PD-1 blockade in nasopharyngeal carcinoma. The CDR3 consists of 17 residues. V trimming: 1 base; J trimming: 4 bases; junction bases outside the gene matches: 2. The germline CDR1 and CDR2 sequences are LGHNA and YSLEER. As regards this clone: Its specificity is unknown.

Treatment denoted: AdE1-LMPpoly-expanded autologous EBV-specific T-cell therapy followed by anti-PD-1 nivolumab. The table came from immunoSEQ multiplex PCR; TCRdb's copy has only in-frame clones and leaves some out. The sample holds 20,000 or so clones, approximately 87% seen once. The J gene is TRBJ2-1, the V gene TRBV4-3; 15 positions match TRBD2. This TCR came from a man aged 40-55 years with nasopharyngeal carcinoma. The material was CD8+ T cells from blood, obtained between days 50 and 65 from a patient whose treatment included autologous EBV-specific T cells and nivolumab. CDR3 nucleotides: TGCGCCAGCAGCCAAGGGACTAGCGGGGGGGTTTACAATGAGCAGTTCTTC. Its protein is CASSQGTSGGVYNEQFF.